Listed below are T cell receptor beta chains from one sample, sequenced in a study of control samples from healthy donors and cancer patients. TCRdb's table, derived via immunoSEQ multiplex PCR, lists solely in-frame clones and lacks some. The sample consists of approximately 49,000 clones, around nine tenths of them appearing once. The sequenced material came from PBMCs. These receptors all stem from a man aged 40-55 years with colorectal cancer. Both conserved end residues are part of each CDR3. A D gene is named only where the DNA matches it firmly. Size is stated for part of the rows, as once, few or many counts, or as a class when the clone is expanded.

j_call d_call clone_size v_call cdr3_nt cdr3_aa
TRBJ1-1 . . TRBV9 TGTGCCAGCAGCGTAGGGGGACGGGGGAACACTGAAGCTTTCTTT CASSVGGRGNTEAFF
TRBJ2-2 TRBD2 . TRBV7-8 TGTGCCAGCAGCCCCGGGACTAGTCAGCGCGGGGAGCTGTTTTTT CASSPGTSQRGELFF
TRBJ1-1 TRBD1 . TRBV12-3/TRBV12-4 TGTGCCAGCAGTCCGCGGACAGGCAAAGCTTTCTTT CASSPRTGKAFF
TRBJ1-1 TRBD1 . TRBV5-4 TGTGCCAGCAGCTTAGAGACAGGGGGGAACACTGAAGCTTTCTTT CASSLETGGNTEAFF
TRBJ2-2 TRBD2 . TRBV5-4 TGTGCCAGCACCAGGGCACTAGCGGGTAGCACCGGGGAGCTGTTTTTT CASTRALAGSTGELFF
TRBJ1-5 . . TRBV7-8 TGTGCCAGCAGCTTTGGTTATTCGACTCGAGATCAGCCCCAGCATTTT CASSFGYSTRDQPQHF
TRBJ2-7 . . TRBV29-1 TGCAGCGTTGAAGCGTCCGGGGTCTACGAGCAGTACTTC CSVEASGVYEQYF
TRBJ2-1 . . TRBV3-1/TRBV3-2 TGTGCCAGCAGCCACAGGGGCGGGGACAATGAGCAGTTCTTC CASSHRGGDNEQFF
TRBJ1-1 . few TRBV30 TGTGCCTGCCAGACCGACGTGAACACTGAAGCTTTCTTT CACQTDVNTEAFF
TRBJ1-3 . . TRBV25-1 TGTGCCAGCAGTGGGGGAAACACCATATATTTT CASSGGNTIYF
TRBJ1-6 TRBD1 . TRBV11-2 TGTGCCAGCAGCGGGGGGACAGACTATTCACCCCTCCACTTT CASSGGTDYSPLHF
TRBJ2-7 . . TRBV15 TGTGCCACCAGCAGAGATAAGCCCTACGAGCAGTACTTC CATSRDKPYEQYF
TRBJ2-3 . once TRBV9 TGTGCCAGCAGCGTAGGGGCCTTTGGGGCCACAGATACGCAGTATTTT CASSVGAFGATDTQYF
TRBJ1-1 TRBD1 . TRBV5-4 TGTGCCAGCAGCTGGGGACAGGGTGACACTGAAGCTTTCTTT CASSWGQGDTEAFF
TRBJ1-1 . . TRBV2 TGTGCCAGCACCGGGGGGCGTGCAGACACTGAAGCTTTCTTT CASTGGRADTEAFF
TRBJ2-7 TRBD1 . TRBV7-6 TGTGCCAGCAGCTTAGCCAGGGGGCTCGAGCAGTACTTC CASSLARGLEQYF
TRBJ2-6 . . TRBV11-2 TGTGCCAGCAGCTTAGGAACAGGGTATGGGGCCAACGTCCTGACTTTC CASSLGTGYGANVLTF
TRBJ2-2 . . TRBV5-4 TGTGCCAGCAGCTTGGGGACGGGCACCGGGGAGCTGTTTTTT CASSLGTGTGELFF
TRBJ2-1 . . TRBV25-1 TGTGCCAGCAGTGAGACCCAGTGGGGCAATGAGCAGTTCTTC CASSETQWGNEQFF
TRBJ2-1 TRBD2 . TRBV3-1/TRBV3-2 TGTGCCAGCAGCCCCGGGGCGTTAGCGGGAGATGAGCAGTTCTTC CASSPGALAGDEQFF
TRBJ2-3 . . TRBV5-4 TGTGCCAGCAGCTTGGTGGACAGCACAGATACGCAGTATTTT CASSLVDSTDTQYF
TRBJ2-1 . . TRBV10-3 TGTGCCATCAGTGAGCCCTTAATAGCGGAGAGCTCCTACAATGAGCAGTTCTTC CAISEPLIAESSYNEQFF
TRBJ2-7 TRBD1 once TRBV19 TGTGCCAGTGGAAGACAGGGGACCTACGAGCAGTACTTC CASGRQGTYEQYF
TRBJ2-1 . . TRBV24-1 TGTGCCACCAGTGAAGATTCCAATGAGCAGTTCTTC CATSEDSNEQFF
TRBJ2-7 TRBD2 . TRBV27 TGTGCCAGCAAGATGGCGGGAGGCCTTTGGTACGAGCAGTACTTC CASKMAGGLWYEQYF
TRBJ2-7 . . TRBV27 TGTGCCAGCAGTCTGGACGCTCGCTACGAGCAGTACTTC CASSLDARYEQYF
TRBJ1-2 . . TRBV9 TGTGCCAGCAGCGTAGGAGGGGGGAACTATGGCTACACCTTC CASSVGGGNYGYTF
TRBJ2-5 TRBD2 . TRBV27 TGTGCCAGCAGGCCGGGACTAGCAGGAGAGACCCAGTACTTC CASRPGLAGETQYF
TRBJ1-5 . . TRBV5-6 TGTGCCAGCCGATTGTGGGGCCTTCAAGGCACGGGATCGGGTCAGCCCCAGCATTTT CASRLWGLQGTGSGQPQHF